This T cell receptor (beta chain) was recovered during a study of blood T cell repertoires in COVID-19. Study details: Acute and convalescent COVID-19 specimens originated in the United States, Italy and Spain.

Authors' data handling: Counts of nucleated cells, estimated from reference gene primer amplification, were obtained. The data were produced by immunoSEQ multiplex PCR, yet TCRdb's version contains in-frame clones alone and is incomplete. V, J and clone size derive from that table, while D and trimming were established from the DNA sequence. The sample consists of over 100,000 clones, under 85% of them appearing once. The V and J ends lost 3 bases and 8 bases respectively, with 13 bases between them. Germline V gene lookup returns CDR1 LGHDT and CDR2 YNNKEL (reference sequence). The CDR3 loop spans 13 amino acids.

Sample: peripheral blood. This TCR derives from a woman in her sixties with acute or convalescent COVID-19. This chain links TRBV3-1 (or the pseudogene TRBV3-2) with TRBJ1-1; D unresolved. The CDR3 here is CASSHDGAREAFF. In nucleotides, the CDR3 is TGTGCCAGCAGCCACGACGGAGCGCGGGAAGCTTTCTTT.